This T cell receptor beta chain emerged from a study of human T cells and chemical hapten exposure. Study information: Donors were sensitized with 2% DPC on the upper inner arm.

The CDR3 covers 15 residues. Germline values: CDR1 MNHEY, CDR2 SVGAGI. V gave up 2 bases and J gave up 2 bases, with 11 bases separating them. Time point: patch test 3, about 24 weeks after DPC sensitization. Specified treatment: therapeutic diphenylcyclopropenone sensitization with weekly scalp DPC. Patients had alopecia, were aged 18 to 70, and were not pregnant. Study-wide results and limits: Significantly more large CDR3 similarity clusters arose among expanded TCRs than among controls.

As concerns this clonotype: Its antigen is as yet unknown.

TCRdb reprocessed the RACE reads via MiXCR and lists one record per CDR3 protein. Of some 110,000 distinct CDR3 sequences listed, less than 40% are singletons. Sequencing was performed on whole blood, taken in connection with sensitization to the hapten diphenylcyclopropenone (DPC). This TCR derives from a man aged 40-55 years with alopecia areata. Some clones in this sample may be carry-over from other donors' samples. The rearrangement joins TRBV6-5 to TRBJ2-3; unclear D gene. The CDR3 sequence is CASSYEGRYTDTQYF. As DNA, the CDR3 is TGTGCCAGCAGTTACGAAGGCCGGTACACAGATACGCAGTATTTT.